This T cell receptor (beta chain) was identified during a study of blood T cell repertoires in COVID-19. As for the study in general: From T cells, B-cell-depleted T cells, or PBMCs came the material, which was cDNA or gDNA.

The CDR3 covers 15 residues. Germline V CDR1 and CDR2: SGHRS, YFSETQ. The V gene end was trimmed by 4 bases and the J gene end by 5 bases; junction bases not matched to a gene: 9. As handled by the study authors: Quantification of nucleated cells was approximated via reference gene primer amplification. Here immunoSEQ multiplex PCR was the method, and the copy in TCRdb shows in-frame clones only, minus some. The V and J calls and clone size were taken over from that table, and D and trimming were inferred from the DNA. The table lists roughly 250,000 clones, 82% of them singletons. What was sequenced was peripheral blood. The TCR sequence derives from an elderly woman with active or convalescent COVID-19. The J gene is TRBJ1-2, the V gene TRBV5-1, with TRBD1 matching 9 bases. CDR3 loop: CASSPGTGIRYGYTF. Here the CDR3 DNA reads TGCGCCAGCAGCCCCGGGACAGGGATTCGGTATGGCTACACCTTC.